This T cell receptor (beta chain) is drawn from a study of T cells in Graves' hyperthyroidism and ophthalmopathy. What was amplified from RNA transcripts were TCR beta CDR3 regions. During a first-round RT-PCR of the TCR CDR3, the HTBI primer set was used. TCRdb recomputed calls from the multiplex PCR reads with MiXCR, one row per CDR3 protein. The sample lists approximately 630,000 distinct CDR3 sequences; about 16% were seen once. This clonotype has a handful of counts. Germline assignment: CDR1 DFQATT and CDR2 SNEGSKA (reference sequence). Trimming stripped 4 bases from V and 3 bases from J, with 9 bases between. The CDR3 extends over 13 amino acids.

The specimen sequenced was blood. The sequence was collected from a woman in her twenties or thirties with Graves' hyperthyroidism. This chain uses TRBV20-1 with TRBJ2-2; perhaps TRBD1 as D (6 bases). In DNA form, the CDR3 reads TGCAGTGCTAAACAGGGTGACACCGGGGAGCTGTTTTTT. This encodes CSAKQGDTGELFF.